Below, one T cell receptor (beta chain) is given with its context. Its antigen remains unknown. The data were taken from a study of cytomegalovirus exposure and HLA in healthy donors. Study summary: The 100 million to 140 million unique TCR beta sequences, from about 190 million T cells, were found by an earlier analysis. The early release's HLA-typed donors yielded approximately 85 million unique TCRs. Broader study findings: In a later analysis, at a false discovery rate of 0.05, about 15,000 TCR beta sequences were associated with HLA alleles.

With 60 Vbeta and 13 Jbeta primers, the PCR was carried out. Per the original methods: In a later analysis, around 10 million of approximately 80 million unique beta chains occurred in at least two donors. Measured with immunoSEQ multiplex PCR; TCRdb has only the in-frame clones, and not every one. D and trimming come from the DNA, and the V and J calls and clone size come from that table. The sample has more than 150,000 clones, more than 75% seen once. The germline V and J ends were trimmed by 7 bases and 7 bases, with 16 bases remaining between them. CDR3 length equals 14 residues. CDR1 is MNHEY and CDR2 is SVGAGI in the germline V gene.

The rearrangement links TRBV6-5 to TRBJ2-2; tentative D call: TRBD1 (5 bases). Sequences were obtained from PBMCs. The sequence was obtained from a male donor in good health and CMV-seronegative. The DNA for the CDR3 is TGTGCCAGCACCCCATGGGGCGAGGACGGGGAGCTGTTTTTT. This codes for CASTPWGEDGELFF.